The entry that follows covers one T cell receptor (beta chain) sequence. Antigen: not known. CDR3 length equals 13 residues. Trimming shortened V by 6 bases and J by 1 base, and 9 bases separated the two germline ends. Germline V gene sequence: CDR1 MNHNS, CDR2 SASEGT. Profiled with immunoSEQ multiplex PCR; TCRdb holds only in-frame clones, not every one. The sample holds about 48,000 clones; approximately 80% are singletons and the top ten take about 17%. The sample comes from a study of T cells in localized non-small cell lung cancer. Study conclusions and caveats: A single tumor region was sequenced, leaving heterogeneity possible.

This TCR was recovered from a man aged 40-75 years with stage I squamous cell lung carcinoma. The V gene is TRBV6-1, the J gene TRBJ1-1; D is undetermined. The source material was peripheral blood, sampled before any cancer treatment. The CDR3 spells CASRRLENTEAFF. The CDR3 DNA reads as TGTGCCAGCAGACGGTTGGAGAACACTGAAGCTTTCTTT.